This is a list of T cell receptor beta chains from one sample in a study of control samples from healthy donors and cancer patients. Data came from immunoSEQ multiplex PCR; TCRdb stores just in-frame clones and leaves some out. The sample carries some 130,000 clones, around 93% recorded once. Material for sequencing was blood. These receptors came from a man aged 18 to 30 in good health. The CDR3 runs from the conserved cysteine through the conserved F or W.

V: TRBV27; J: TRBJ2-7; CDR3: CASRLPGGSSYEQYF
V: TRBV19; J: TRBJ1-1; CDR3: CASDSRGNTEAFF
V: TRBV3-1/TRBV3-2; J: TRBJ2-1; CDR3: CASSQDRGNEQFF
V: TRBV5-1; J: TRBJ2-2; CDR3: CASSQSLKNTGELFF
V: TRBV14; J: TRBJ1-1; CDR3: CASSQDRGGQTEAFF
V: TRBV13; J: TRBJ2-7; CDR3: CASSAGQGAIEQYF
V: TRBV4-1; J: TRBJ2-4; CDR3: CASSQEIASPGIQYF
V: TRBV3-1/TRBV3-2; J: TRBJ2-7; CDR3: CASSNGLAGTYEQYF
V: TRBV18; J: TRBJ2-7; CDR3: CASSFSDRDYEQYF
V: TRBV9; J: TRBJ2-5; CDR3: CASSVEQGATETQYF
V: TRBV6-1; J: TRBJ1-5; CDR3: CASSDWYRVGQPQHF
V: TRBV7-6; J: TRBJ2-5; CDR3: CASSLGYSGTSQETQYF
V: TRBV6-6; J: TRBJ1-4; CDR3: CASRPNRRVTEKLFF
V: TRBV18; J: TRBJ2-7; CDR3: CASSPPAGQGFEQYF
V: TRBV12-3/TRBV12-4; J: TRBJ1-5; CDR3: CASSLRGNQPQHF
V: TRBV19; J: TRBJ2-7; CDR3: CASSITWGDSYEQYF
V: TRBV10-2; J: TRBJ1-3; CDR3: CASSDSGQGRSGNTIYF
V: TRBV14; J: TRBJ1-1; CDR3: CASSQEGRGANLNPNTEAFF
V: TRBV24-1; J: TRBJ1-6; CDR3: CATSDRTGFNSPLHF
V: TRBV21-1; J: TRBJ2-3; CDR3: CASSNQQGRGTDTQYF
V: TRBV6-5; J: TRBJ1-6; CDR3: CASSYSRNSPLHF
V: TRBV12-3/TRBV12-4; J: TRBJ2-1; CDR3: CASSFRVNNEQFF